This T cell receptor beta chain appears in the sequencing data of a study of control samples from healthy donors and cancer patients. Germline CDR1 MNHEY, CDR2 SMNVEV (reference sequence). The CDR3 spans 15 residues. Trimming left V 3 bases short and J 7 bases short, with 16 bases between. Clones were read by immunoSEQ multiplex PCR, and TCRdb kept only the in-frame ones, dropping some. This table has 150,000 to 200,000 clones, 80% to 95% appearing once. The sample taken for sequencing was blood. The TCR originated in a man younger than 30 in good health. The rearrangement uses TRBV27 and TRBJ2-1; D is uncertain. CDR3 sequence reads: CASSLKGPGPNEQFF. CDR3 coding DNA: TGTGCCAGCAGTTTGAAAGGGCCTGGCCCAAATGAGCAGTTCTTC.